What follows describes a single TCR beta chain. Antigen: not known. This specimen comes from a study of shared clonotypes between healthy human individuals. Findings of the study overall: Few donors limited the genetic and exposure-history diversity represented.

Trimming took off 8 bases at V and 6 bases at J, with 23 bases between the two ends. The germline gives CDR1 SQVTM, CDR2 ANQGSEA. This CDR3 has 15 amino acids. Only CD45RO-negative cells positively selected for CCR7 counted as naive CD8 cells, so terminally differentiated effector memory CD45RA+ cells were excluded. Execution of the assay was at deep level. Genomic DNA belonging to each subset was distributed in equal measure over several immunoSEQ plates. Clones were read by immunoSEQ multiplex PCR, and TCRdb kept only the in-frame ones, dropping some. The data contain about 580,000 clones, about 98% of them singletons.

Input material: naive CD8+ T cells sorted from blood. This sequence joins TRBV29-1 and TRBJ2-1; D perhaps matches TRBD1 (6 bases). The receptor was isolated from a man under 40 in good health. CDR3 residues: CSFLIQGKGLNEQFF. DNA for the CDR3: TGCAGCTTCCTGATACAGGGTAAAGGACTCAATGAGCAGTTCTTC.